The 28 T cell receptor beta chains below all came from one sample that was sequenced in a study of cytotoxic CD8 clonotypes in ibrutinib-treated CLL. Data came from immunoSEQ multiplex PCR; TCRdb stores just in-frame clones and leaves some out. The sample lists 14,000 or so clones; about 64% were seen once. The sequencing used PBMCs, collected before ibrutinib treatment. The receptors come from a human donor with chronic lymphocytic leukemia.

The gene calls are TRBV5-6 and TRBJ1-1, with a possible D match to TRBD1 (6 bases). V was cut by 3 bases and J by 7 bases, with 16 bases left in between. The CDR3 is made up of 14 amino acids. CDR1 SGHDT and CDR2 YYEEEE come from the germline V gene. CDR3 protein: CASSYRVGRDEAFF. The CDR3 DNA is TGTGCCAGCAGCTACAGGGTCGGGAGGGATGAAGCTTTCTTT.

The chain links TRBV7-9 to TRBJ1-1; D is possibly TRBD1 (6 bases). This CDR3 region has 15 residues. Germline loops: CDR1 SEHNR, CDR2 FQNEAQ (reference sequence). Trimming left V 1 base short and J 3 bases short, with 12 bases between. The CDR3 DNA reads TGTGCCAGCAGCTTAGGGATGAGGGGGGACACTGAAGCTTTCTTT. Amino acids: CASSLGMRGDTEAFF.

V usage is TRBV29-1 and J usage is TRBJ2-7, with TRBD1 matching over 7 bases. In germline, CDR1 is SQVTM, CDR2 ANQGSEA. This CDR3 is 12 amino acids long. V was clipped by 4 bases and J by 6 bases; unmatched bases: 6. The CDR3 bases are TGCAGCGTTGCAGGGGGTACAGGCGAGCAGTACTTC. This encodes CSVAGGTGEQYF.

The CDR3 here is CASSKKAGSTEAFF. The DNA for the CDR3 is TGTGCCAGCAGCAAAAAGGCAGGGTCCACTGAAGCTTTCTTT. The chain carries TRBV21-1 and TRBJ1-1; whether TRBD1, the table's D call, matches the DNA was not checked. TRBV21-1 is designated a pseudogene. CDR3 size: 14 residues.

This clone came up a few times. The CDR3 sequence is CASRAGGYGYTF. CDR3 DNA sequence: TGTGCCAGCAGGGCCGGGGGGTATGGCTACACCTTC. The chain has TRBV5-4 and TRBJ1-2; a weak D match, TRBD1 (5 bases). V was clipped by 5 bases and J by 5 bases, with 10 bases between them. CDR1 is SGHNT and CDR2 is YYREEE in the germline V gene (reference sequence). The length of the CDR3 is 12 residues.

The rearrangement links TRBV10-2 to TRBJ1-5, with a possible D match to TRBD1 (5 bases). V lost 3 bases to trimming and J lost 8 bases, with 17 bases between them. This CDR3 contains 15 residues. Germline V gene data show CDR1 as WSHSY and CDR2 as SAAADI. This chain's CDR3 is CASSDDVWEGKPQHF. The CDR3 DNA follows: TGCGCCAGCAGTGACGATGTGTGGGAGGGGAAGCCCCAGCATTTT.

This clone is a singleton in its sample. The chain couples TRBV10-3 to TRBJ2-1; 9 bases line up with TRBD1. Germline values: CDR1 ENHRY, CDR2 SYGVKD. The V segment lost 9 bases and the J segment 7 bases; nucleotides outside the gene matches: 10. This CDR3 spans 14 amino acids. CDR3 in DNA: TGTGCCATGGGGGGACGGGACAGGGCAAATGAGCAGTTCTTC. It yields the protein CAMGGRDRANEQFF.

In its sample, this clone was seen a few times. The CDR3 coding sequence is TGTGCCAGCAAGGGGGACAGGGCTTATAATTCACCCCTCCACTTT. This sequence encodes CASKGDRAYNSPLHF. V usage is TRBV2 and J usage is TRBJ1-6, with 9 bases aligning to TRBD1. Germline V lookup: CDR1 SNHLY, CDR2 FYNNEI. The V segment lost 7 bases and the J segment 4 bases; nucleotides outside the gene matches: 5. The CDR3 covers 15 residues.

The chain is built from TRBV5-6 and TRBJ2-5, with TRBD2 matching 7 bases. The CDR3 runs 15 residues. The J segment lost 1 base and the V segment lost 6 bases, leaving 9 bases of the junction unmatched. Looked up from germline, CDR1 is SGHDT and CDR2 is YYEEEE. The CDR3 DNA is TGTGCCAGCAAATTAGCGGGTGGGTTCCAAGAGACCCAGTACTTC. It codes for CASKLAGGFQETQYF.

The chain has TRBV6-1 and TRBJ2-3, with D perhaps TRBD2 (7 bases). Trimming left V 0 bases short and J 0 bases short, with 16 bases between. Germline V gene lookup returns CDR1 MNHNS and CDR2 SASEGT. The CDR3 consists of 18 residues. For the CDR3, the DNA is TGTGCCAGCAGTGAAGCGCGGTTCGCGGGGGCTAGCACAGATACGCAGTATTTT. It translates to CASSEARFAGASTDTQYF.

The chain recombines TRBV7-9 with TRBJ1-2; D call uncertain. Germline assignment: CDR1 SEHNR and CDR2 FQNEAQ (reference sequence). The CDR3 has 14 amino acids. Trimming shortened V by 2 bases and J by 3 bases, and 10 bases separated the two germline ends. The CDR3 sequence is CASSLRPADYGYTF. The CDR3 nucleotides read TGTGCCAGCAGCTTAAGGCCAGCCGACTATGGCTACACCTTC.

In DNA form, the CDR3 reads TGCGCCAGCAGCCCAGGAGCACCTGAAGCTTTCTTT. Residues: CASSPGAPEAFF. This rearrangement joins TRBV4-1 to TRBJ1-1; D unclear. CDR3 length: 12 amino acids. Germline V gene lookup returns CDR1 MGHRA and CDR2 YSYEKL. The V end was cut by 4 bases, the J end by 6 bases, with 9 bases between.

The chain has TRBV6-1 and TRBJ1-4; a weak D match, TRBD1 (6 bases). The CDR3 consists of 16 residues. Germline values: CDR1 MNHNS, CDR2 SASEGT. Trimming left V 1 base short and J 7 bases short, with 16 bases between. The DNA of the CDR3 is TGTGCCAGCAGTGAAGGCTTTGTCAGGGGCCCTGAAAAACTGTTTTTT. Encoded protein: CASSEGFVRGPEKLFF.

The V call is TRBV19, the J call TRBJ1-5; 7 bases are shared with TRBD1. V trimming: 4 bases; J trimming: 4 bases; junction bases outside the gene matches: 4. The length of the CDR3 is 14 residues. Germline loops: CDR1 LNHDA, CDR2 SQIVND (reference sequence). This CDR3 is CASSNTGENQPQHF. The CDR3 DNA follows: TGTGCCAGTAGTAACACAGGGGAAAATCAGCCCCAGCATTTT.

This chain joins TRBV7-9 and TRBJ1-1, with 8 bases fitting TRBD1. The CDR3 runs to 14 residues. CDR1 is SEHNR and CDR2 is FQNEAQ in the germline V gene (reference sequence). The V gene end was trimmed by 3 bases and the J gene end by 3 bases; junction bases not matched to a gene: 3. The CDR3 protein is CASSFQGAYTEAFF. In DNA, the CDR3 is TGTGCCAGCAGCTTTCAGGGGGCATACACTGAAGCTTTCTTT.

The chain uses TRBV9 and TRBJ2-2; unclear D gene. CDR1 is SGDLS, CDR2 YYNGEE, per germline. V lost 2 bases and J lost 6, with 5 bases in between. The CDR3 contains 12 residues. CDR3: CASSVLSGELFF. The CDR3 DNA sequence: TGTGCCAGCAGCGTTTTGTCCGGGGAGCTGTTTTTT.

The genes are TRBV27 and TRBJ1-5, with 10 bases matching TRBD1. The V and J ends lost 8 bases and 6 bases, in that order; junction bases with no gene match: 13. Germline V gene data show CDR1 as MNHEY and CDR2 as SMNVEV (reference sequence). The CDR3 consists of 16 residues. The CDR3 loop reads CASSTRDRGGGQPQHF. The CDR3, as DNA: TGTGCCAGCTCCACCCGGGACAGGGGAGGGGGTCAGCCCCAGCATTTT.

This clone was observed a few times. The rearrangement uses TRBV27 and TRBJ1-1; TRBD1 aligns across 9 bases. Germline V CDR1 and CDR2: MNHEY, SMNVEV (reference sequence). The CDR3 loop spans 16 amino acids. The V and J ends lost 2 bases and 4 bases, in that order; junction bases with no gene match: 8. CDR3 DNA: TGTGCCAGCAGTTTACCCGACGGGACAGGGTTCACTGAAGCTTTCTTT. Translated: CASSLPDGTGFTEAFF.

This clone turned up a few times. This chain links TRBV27 with TRBJ2-5; unclear D gene. Germline assignment: CDR1 MNHEY and CDR2 SMNVEV (reference sequence). The CDR3 runs to 15 residues. The V gene lost 0 bases and the J gene lost 0 bases, with 8 bases spanning the gap. This chain's CDR3 is CASSLSGRDQETQYF. DNA for the CDR3: TGTGCCAGCAGTTTATCGGGTAGGGACCAAGAGACCCAGTACTTC.

The chain uses TRBV19 and TRBJ1-1; the D is unclear. This CDR3 has 13 residues. Germline CDR1 reads LNHDA; CDR2 reads SQIVND (reference sequence). V shed 3 bases and J shed 1 base, with 6 bases lying between them. The CDR3 here is CASSISRNTEAFF. The CDR3 DNA reads as TGTGCCAGTAGTATTAGCAGGAACACTGAAGCTTTCTTT.

As regards this clone: The DNA is left out, because the CDR3 cannot be placed on it with certainty; the CDR3 is given as TCRdb lists it. This CDR3 reads CASSAGSLYGALKLSF. V is TRBV19 and J is TRBJ1-1. 16 amino acids form the CDR3, both terminal residues included. Germline CDR1 is LNHDA and CDR2 is SQIVND (reference sequence).

The chain links TRBV5-1 to TRBJ1-4, with a tentative D call TRBD1 (6 bases). In germline, CDR1 is SGHRS, CDR2 YFSETQ. The CDR3 covers 14 residues. V was clipped by 1 base and J by 7 bases, with 11 bases between them. In DNA, the CDR3 is TGCGCCAGCAGCTTGACGGGGGGCGTTGAAAAACTGTTTTTT. Residues: CASSLTGGVEKLFF.

Only a few counts were recorded for this clone. The chain uses TRBV5-4 and TRBJ2-5; D gene unclear. Germline V gives CDR1 SGHNT, CDR2 YYREEE (reference sequence). V was clipped by 0 bases and J by 2 bases, with 5 bases between them. The CDR3 loop spans 13 amino acids. The CDR3 nucleotides are TGTGCCAGCAGCTTGGGACAACAAGAGACCCAGTACTTC. Encoded protein: CASSLGQQETQYF.

This clone is termed medium-sized. J is TRBJ1-5 and V is TRBV19; 10 positions agree with TRBD1. Germline V lookup: CDR1 LNHDA, CDR2 SQIVND (reference sequence). This CDR3 contains 16 residues. V lost 3 bases and J lost 5; bases outside the gene matches: 7. This CDR3 reads CASSILTGGLDQPQHF. The CDR3 nucleotides are TGTGCCAGTAGTATCCTGACAGGGGGCTTGGATCAGCCCCAGCATTTT. The whole variable domain, remainder taken from reference TRBV19 and TRBJ1-5, is DGGITQSPKYLFRKEGQNVTLSCEQNLNHDAMYWYRQDPGQGLRLIYYSQIVNDFQKGDIAEGYSVSREKKESFPLTVTSAQKNPTAFYLCASSILTGGLDQPQHFGDGTRLSIL.

CDR3 protein: CASSEARVGDEQYF. The CDR3 region has the DNA TGCGCCAGCAGTGAGGCGAGGGTTGGCGACGAGCAGTACTTC. The chain carries TRBV10-1 and TRBJ2-7; D perhaps matches TRBD2 (5 bases). CDR1 and CDR2 (germline): WNHNN, SYGVQD (reference sequence). V was clipped by 2 bases and J by 5 bases, with 13 bases between them. CDR3 length: 14 residues.

This clone was counted a few times. V is TRBV7-8 and J is TRBJ1-2, with D unclear. Per germline, CDR1 SGHVS and CDR2 FQNEAQ. The CDR3 length is 13 residues. Trimming cost V 2 bases and J 7 bases, with 11 bases left between them. CDR3 nucleotide sequence: TGTGCCAGCAGCTTAAGATCAGCTGGTGGCTACACCTTC. This gives the protein CASSLRSAGGYTF.

V gene TRBV9 combines with J gene TRBJ1-6; D possibly corresponds to TRBD1 (5 bases). Deletions cut 0 bases from V and 7 bases from J, with 11 bases between. CDR3 length: 15 amino acids. Germline CDR1 reads SGDLS; CDR2 reads YYNGEE. The CDR3 here is CASSVAGTQNSPLHF. DNA of the CDR3: TGTGCCAGCAGCGTAGCCGGGACCCAAAATTCACCCCTCCACTTT.

V and J are TRBV19 and TRBJ2-6; maybe TRBD2 (6 bases). From germline, CDR1 is LNHDA and CDR2 SQIVND (reference sequence). CDR3 size: 15 residues. Trimming took 7 bases from V and 0 from J, leaving 10 bases between them. CDR3 residues: CASMGRHSGANVLTF. In DNA, the CDR3 is TGTGCCAGTATGGGGAGGCACTCTGGGGCCAACGTCCTGACTTTC.